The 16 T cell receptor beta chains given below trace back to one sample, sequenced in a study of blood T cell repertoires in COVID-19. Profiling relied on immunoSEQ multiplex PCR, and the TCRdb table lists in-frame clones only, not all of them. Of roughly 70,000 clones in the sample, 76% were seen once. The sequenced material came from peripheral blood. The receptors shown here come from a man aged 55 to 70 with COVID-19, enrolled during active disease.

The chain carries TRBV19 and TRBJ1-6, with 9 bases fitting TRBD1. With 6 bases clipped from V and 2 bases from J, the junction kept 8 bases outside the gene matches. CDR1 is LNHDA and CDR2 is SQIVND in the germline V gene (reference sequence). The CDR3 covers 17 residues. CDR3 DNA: TGTGCCAGTAGCAACGACAGGGGGGGACCCTATAATTCACCCCTCCACTTT. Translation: CASSNDRGGPYNSPLHF. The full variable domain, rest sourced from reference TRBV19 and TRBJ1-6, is DGGITQSPKYLFRKEGQNVTLSCEQNLNHDAMYWYRQDPGQGLRLIYYSQIVNDFQKGDIAEGYSVSREKKESFPLTVTSAQKNPTAFYLCASSNDRGGPYNSPLHFGNGTRLTVT.

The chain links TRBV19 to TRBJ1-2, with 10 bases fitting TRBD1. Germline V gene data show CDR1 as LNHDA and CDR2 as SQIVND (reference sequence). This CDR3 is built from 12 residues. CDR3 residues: CARGTGALLYTF. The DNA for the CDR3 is TGTGCAAGGGGGACAGGGGCCCTTCTCTACACCTTC.

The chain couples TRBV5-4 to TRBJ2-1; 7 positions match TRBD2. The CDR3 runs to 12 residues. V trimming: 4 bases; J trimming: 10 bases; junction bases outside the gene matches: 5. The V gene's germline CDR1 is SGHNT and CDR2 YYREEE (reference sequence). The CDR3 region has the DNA TGTGCCAGCAGCCTTACGGGGGGAGAGCAGTTCTTC. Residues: CASSLTGGEQFF.

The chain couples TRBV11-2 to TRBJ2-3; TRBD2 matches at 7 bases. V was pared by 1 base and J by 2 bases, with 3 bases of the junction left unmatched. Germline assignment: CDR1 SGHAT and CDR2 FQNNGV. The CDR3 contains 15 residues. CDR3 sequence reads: CASSLGGGYTDTQYF. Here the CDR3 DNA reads TGTGCCAGCAGCTTAGGCGGGGGTTACACAGATACGCAGTATTTT. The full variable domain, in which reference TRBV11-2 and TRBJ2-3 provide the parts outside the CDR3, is EAGVAQSPRYKIIEKRQSVAFWCNPISGHATLYWYQQILGQGPKLLIQFQNNGVVDDSQLPKDRFSAERLKGVDSTLKIQPAKLEDSAVYLCASSLGGGYTDTQYFGPGTRLTVL.

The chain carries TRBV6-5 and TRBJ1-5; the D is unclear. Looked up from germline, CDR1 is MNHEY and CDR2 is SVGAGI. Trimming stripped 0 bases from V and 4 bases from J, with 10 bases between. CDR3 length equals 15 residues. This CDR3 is CASSYSNGLNQPQHF. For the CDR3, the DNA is TGTGCCAGCAGTTACTCGAACGGTTTAAATCAGCCCCAGCATTTT.

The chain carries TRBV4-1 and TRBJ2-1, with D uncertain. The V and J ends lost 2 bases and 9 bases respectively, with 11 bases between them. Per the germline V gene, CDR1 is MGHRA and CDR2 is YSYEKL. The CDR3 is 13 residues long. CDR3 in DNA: TGCGCCAGCAGCCAAACCCCCCGCGGTGAGCAGTTCTTC. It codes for CASSQTPRGEQFF.

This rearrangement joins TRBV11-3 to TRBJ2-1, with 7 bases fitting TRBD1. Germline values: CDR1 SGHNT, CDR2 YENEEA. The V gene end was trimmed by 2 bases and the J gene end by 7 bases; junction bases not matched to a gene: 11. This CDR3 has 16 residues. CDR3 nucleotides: TGTGCCAGCAGCTTATTCGGTCCACAGACAGGGAATGAGCAGTTCTTC. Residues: CASSLFGPQTGNEQFF.

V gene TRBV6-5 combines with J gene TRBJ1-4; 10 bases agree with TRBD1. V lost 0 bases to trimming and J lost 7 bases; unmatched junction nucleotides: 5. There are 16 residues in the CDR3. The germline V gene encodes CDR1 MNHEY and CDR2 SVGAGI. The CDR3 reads CASSYSTGGASEKLFF. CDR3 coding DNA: TGTGCCAGCAGTTACTCGACAGGGGGCGCGAGTGAAAAACTGTTTTTT.

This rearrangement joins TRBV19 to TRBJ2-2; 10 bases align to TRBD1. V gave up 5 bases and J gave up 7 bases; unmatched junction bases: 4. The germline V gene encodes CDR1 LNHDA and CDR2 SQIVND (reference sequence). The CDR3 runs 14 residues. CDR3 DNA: TGTGCCAGTAGTTGGACAGGGGGGATCGGGGAGCTGTTTTTT. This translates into CASSWTGGIGELFF.

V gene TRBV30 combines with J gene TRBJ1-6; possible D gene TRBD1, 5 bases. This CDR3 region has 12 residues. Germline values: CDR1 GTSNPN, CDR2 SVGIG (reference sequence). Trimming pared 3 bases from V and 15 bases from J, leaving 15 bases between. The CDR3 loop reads CAWSLQGFNLHF. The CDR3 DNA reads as TGTGCCTGGAGCCTCCAGGGTTTTAACCTCCACTTT.

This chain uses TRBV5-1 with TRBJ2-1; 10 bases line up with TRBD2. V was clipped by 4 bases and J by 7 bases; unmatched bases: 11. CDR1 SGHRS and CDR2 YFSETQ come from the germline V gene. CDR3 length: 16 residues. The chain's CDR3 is CASSPRSSGRRNEQFF. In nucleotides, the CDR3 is TGCGCCAGCAGCCCGAGGTCTAGCGGGAGAAGGAATGAGCAGTTCTTC.

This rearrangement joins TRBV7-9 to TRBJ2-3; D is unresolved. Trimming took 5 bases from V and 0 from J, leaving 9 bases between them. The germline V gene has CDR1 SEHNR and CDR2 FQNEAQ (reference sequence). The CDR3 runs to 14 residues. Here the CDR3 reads CASSPRGSTDTQYF. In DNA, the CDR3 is TGTGCCAGCAGCCCTCGCGGTAGCACAGATACGCAGTATTTT.

This CDR3 reads CASSPQITDTQYF. CDR3 nucleotides: TGTGCCAGCAGCCCACAAATCACAGATACGCAGTATTTT. The chain employs TRBV9 and TRBJ2-3, with D hard to call. Trimming stripped 4 bases from V and 2 bases from J, with 8 bases between. Germline V lookup: CDR1 SGDLS, CDR2 YYNGEE. CDR3 length: 13 residues.

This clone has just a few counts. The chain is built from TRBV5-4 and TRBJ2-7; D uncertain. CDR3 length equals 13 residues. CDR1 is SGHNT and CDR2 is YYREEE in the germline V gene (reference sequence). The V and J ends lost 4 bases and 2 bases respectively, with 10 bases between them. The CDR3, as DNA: TGTGCCAGCAGCATTTTACTGACCTACGAGCAGTACTTC. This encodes CASSILLTYEQYF. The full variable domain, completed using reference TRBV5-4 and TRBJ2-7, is ETGVTQSPTHLIKTRGQQVTLRCSSQSGHNTVSWYQQALGQGPQFIFQYYREEENGRGNFPPRFSGLQFPNYSSELNVNALELDDSALYLCASSILLTYEQYFGPGTRLTVT.

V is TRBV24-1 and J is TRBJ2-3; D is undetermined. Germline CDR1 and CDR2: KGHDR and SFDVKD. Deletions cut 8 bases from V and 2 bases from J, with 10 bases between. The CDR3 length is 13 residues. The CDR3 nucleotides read TGTGCCACCAAGTTGGCGGACACAGATACGCAGTATTTT. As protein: CATKLADTDTQYF.

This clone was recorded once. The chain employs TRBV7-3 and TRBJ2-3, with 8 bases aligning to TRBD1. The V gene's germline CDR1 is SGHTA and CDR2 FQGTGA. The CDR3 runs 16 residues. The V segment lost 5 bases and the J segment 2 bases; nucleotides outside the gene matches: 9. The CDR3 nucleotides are TGTGCCAGCAGCCTAAACCCGGGACAGGTCACAGATACGCAGTATTTT. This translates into CASSLNPGQVTDTQYF.